This T cell receptor beta chain was observed in a study of CD8 T cells in ankylosing spondylitis (dated by TCRdb to 2016 to 2017). Some background on the complete study: The study profiled T cell receptor beta repertoires in healthy donors and ankylosing spondylitis patients to find disease-linked TCR variants. Peripheral blood samples were taken, and synovial fluid was additionally collected from ankylosing spondylitis patients. The whole study cohort included about a hundred healthy donors and about two dozen ankylosing spondylitis patients.

For sequencing, an Illumina HiSeq 2500 was employed. Quantitative 5'-RACE with molecular barcodes was the method used to prepare the TCR beta libraries. The paper's processing steps were these. Disease-linked TCR variants were identified with a new computational method built on a probabilistic model of VDJ rearrangement. TCRdb reanalyzed the raw reads on its own, using fastp at Q25 for trimming and MiXCR for clone calling, and kept in-frame beta chains. Entries are consolidated by CDR3 protein sequence, retaining the most common genes and DNA. TCRdb assigned the V and J calls; the authors' analysis was not used. Present in this sample are 400,000 or so distinct CDR3 sequences, 26% of which were seen just once. The biggest ten clones account for roughly 0.8% of the sample. This clonotype was seen at least ten times. It lacks a known antigen. Base quality data are lacking; no much larger clone is found one base away.

Broader findings and caveats from the paper: The disease-linked clones showed a CD8+ phenotype and occurred at relatively low frequencies in peripheral blood. Some of the motif variants had been reported before in the synovial fluid and blood of reactive arthritis patients, a finding that suggests common disease-initiation mechanisms. Blood from ankylosing spondylitis patients appeared to be characterized by a TCR beta motif composed of about 8 highly homologous amino acid variants. The disease-linked clones were reported as significantly enriched in matched synovial fluid samples from ankylosing spondylitis patients.

There are 12 amino acids in the CDR3, from cysteine to phenylalanine inclusive. Of all the DNA, just the CDR3 is kept, 36 bases in frame from base 1. CDR1 and CDR2 were assigned from the germline V gene (reference sequence) as SEHNR and FQNEAQ. The V and J ends are trimmed by 4 bases and 1 base, leaving 3 bases between them. Sequenced material: blood, either unsorted or a sorted T cell fraction (not recorded which). The TCR sequence derives from a male donor with ankylosing spondylitis. Recombination joined TRBV7-9 with TRBJ2-3, with an unclear D gene assignment. The DNA sequence is as follows: TGTGCCAGCAGCTGGGGCACAGATACGCAGTATTTT. This is translated as CASSWGTDTQYF. This CDR3, with the reference TRBV7-9 and TRBJ2-3 proteins standing in past its ends, gives the full variable domain DTGVSQNPRHKITKRGQNVTFRCDPISEHNRLYWYRQTLGQGPEFLTYFQNEAQLEKSRLLSDRFSAERPKGSFSTLEIQRTEQGDSAMYLCASSWGTDTQYFGPGTRLTVL.